Listed below are T cell receptor beta chains from one sample, sequenced in a study of OX40 agonist ivuxolimab in advanced cancers. Sequencing used immunoSEQ multiplex PCR; TCRdb keeps in-frame clones, though not all of them. The sample includes more than 50,000 clones, around 81% seen only once; the top ten take around 3.4%. The material sequenced was CD4+ or CD8+ T cells sorted from blood, taken in a trial of the OX40 agonist ivuxolimab. These receptors originate from an adult with an advanced solid tumor such as melanoma, head and neck, liver or kidney cancer. Both conserved end residues are part of each CDR3. The order of the fields is J gene, V gene, D gene, clone size, CDR3 protein, CDR3 DNA. The D gene is left open where the match is weak. Expanded clones are given a class, and other clones once, few, many or no size at all.

TRBJ2-5 | TRBV11-3 | . | . | CASSLAGGETQYF | TGTGCCAGCAGCTTAGCGGGGGGCGAGACCCAGTACTTC
TRBJ2-7 | TRBV5-6 | TRBD1 | . | CASSWTGNEQYF | TGTGCCAGCAGCTGGACAGGCAACGAGCAGTACTTC
TRBJ1-5 | TRBV19 | TRBD1 | . | CANSMGDRDQPQHF | TGTGCCAATAGTATGGGGGACAGAGATCAGCCCCAGCATTTT
TRBJ2-3 | TRBV7-3 | . | . | CASSLMGRTDTQYF | TGTGCCAGCAGCCTCATGGGTCGCACAGATACGCAGTATTTT
TRBJ2-1 | TRBV9 | . | . | CASSVSGLRYEQFF | TGTGCCAGCAGCGTATCGGGTCTGAGGTATGAGCAGTTCTTC
TRBJ2-5 | TRBV28 | TRBD2 | . | CASRGTSGTEEETQYF | TGTGCCAGCAGGGGGACTAGCGGGACGGAGGAAGAGACCCAGTACTTC
TRBJ2-7 | TRBV27 | . | . | CASSPTASYEQYF | TGTGCCAGCAGCCCAACCGCCTCCTACGAGCAGTACTTC
TRBJ1-1 | TRBV11-2 | . | . | CASSTQQGLSTEAFF | TGTGCCAGCAGCACCCAACAGGGCCTGAGCACTGAAGCTTTCTTT
TRBJ1-1 | TRBV7-7 | . | . | CASSNTKTEAFF | TGTGCTAGCAGCAACACTAAAACTGAAGCTTTCTTT
TRBJ2-1 | TRBV11-3 | . | once | CASSLWGGSHNEQFF | TGTGCCAGCAGCTTGTGGGGGGGCTCGCACAATGAGCAGTTCTTC
TRBJ1-1 | TRBV6-5 | . | once | CASSLGPERTEAFF | TGTGCCAGCAGCCTGGGACCCGAGAGGACTGAAGCTTTCTTT
TRBJ2-7 | TRBV7-2 | TRBD1 | . | CASSPPLGQGSEQYF | TGTGCCAGCAGCCCCCCGCTGGGACAGGGAAGCGAGCAGTACTTC
TRBJ1-2 | TRBV9 | . | once | CASSPAGGYYGYTF | TGTGCCAGCAGCCCCGCGGGAGGTTACTATGGCTACACCTTC
TRBJ2-7 | TRBV5-1 | . | . | CASSLLQGPSFEQYF | TGCGCCAGCAGCTTGCTCCAGGGCCCCAGCTTTGAGCAGTACTTC
TRBJ1-2 | TRBV7-3 | . | . | CASSWGGGGSGYTF | TGTGCCAGCAGCTGGGGCGGGGGAGGAAGTGGCTACACCTTC
TRBJ2-1 | TRBV6-1 | . | . | CASFSPGSSYNEQFF | TGTGCCAGTTTCTCCCCAGGGAGCTCCTACAATGAGCAGTTCTTC
TRBJ2-5 | TRBV19 | . | few | CASSISLQETQYF | TGTGCCAGTAGTATAAGTCTACAAGAGACCCAGTACTTC
TRBJ1-5 | TRBV28 | TRBD1 | . | CASSRGQGKDQPQHF | TGTGCCAGCAGCCGGGGACAGGGTAAGGACCAGCCCCAGCATTTT
TRBJ1-2 | TRBV27 | . | . | CASSFSNLRTGNYGYTF | TGTGCCAGCAGTTTCTCAAACCTCCGAACAGGGAACTATGGCTACACCTTC
TRBJ2-7 | TRBV7-9 | . | . | CASSQTVSYEQYF | TGTGCCAGCAGCCAAACAGTCTCCTACGAGCAGTACTTC
TRBJ1-2 | TRBV19 | . | . | CASSWTLNYGYTF | TGTGCCAGTAGCTGGACCCTTAACTATGGCTACACCTTC
TRBJ2-1 | TRBV7-2 | TRBD2 | . | CASSLVGAGGDEQFF | TGTGCCAGCAGCTTAGTTGGGGCGGGAGGGGATGAGCAGTTCTTC
TRBJ2-5 | TRBV6-6 | . | . | CASGGLRYQETQYF | TGTGCCTCAGGGGGACTTCGGTACCAAGAGACCCAGTACTTC
TRBJ1-5 | TRBV7-2 | . | . | CASSLYGGSNQPQHF | TGTGCCAGCAGCTTATACGGGGGTAGCAATCAGCCCCAGCATTTT
TRBJ1-5 | TRBV10-2 | . | few | CASSDHSDQPQHF | TGCGCCAGCAGTGACCATAGCGATCAGCCCCAGCATTTT
TRBJ2-1 | TRBV30 | TRBD2 | . | CAWSVGLAGDNEQFF | TGTGCCTGGAGTGTAGGCCTAGCGGGAGACAATGAGCAGTTCTTC
TRBJ2-1 | TRBV6-5 | . | . | CASSYSGGYSYNEQFF | TGTGCCAGCAGTTACTCTGGGGGGTACTCCTACAATGAGCAGTTCTTC
TRBJ2-3 | TRBV7-9 | . | . | CASSPSGTDTQYF | TGTGCCAGCAGCCCCTCGGGCACAGATACGCAGTATTTT
TRBJ1-2 | TRBV28 | TRBD1 | . | CASSSRTGRYGYTF | TGTGCCAGCAGTTCCCGGACAGGGAGGTATGGCTACACCTTC
TRBJ1-3 | TRBV5-6 | . | few | CASSPPWSGNTIYF | TGTGCCAGCAGCCCCCCCTGGTCTGGAAACACCATATATTTT
TRBJ2-1 | TRBV6-6 | TRBD2 | . | CASITSGRGEQFF | TGTGCCAGCATCACTAGCGGGAGGGGTGAGCAGTTCTTC
TRBJ2-3 | TRBV7-9 | . | . | CASSLQWTYTDTQYF | TGTGCCAGCAGCCTACAGTGGACTTACACAGATACGCAGTATTTT
TRBJ2-3 | TRBV7-9 | TRBD2 | . | CASSALAGDTQYF | TGTGCCAGCAGCGCACTAGCGGGTGATACGCAGTATTTT
TRBJ2-2 | TRBV7-9 | . | . | CASSLAIRENTGELFF | TGTGCCAGCAGCTTAGCAATCAGGGAGAACACCGGGGAGCTGTTTTTT
TRBJ2-7 | TRBV28 | TRBD2 | few | CASSPPGLAGDEQYF | TGTGCCAGCAGTCCACCGGGACTAGCGGGGGATGAGCAGTACTTC
TRBJ2-1 | TRBV11-3 | . | . | CASSLVGVTNEQFF | TGTGCCAGCAGCTTAGTGGGAGTCACCAATGAGCAGTTCTTC
TRBJ1-5 | TRBV15 | TRBD1 | . | CATSRYRGMDQPQHF | TGTGCCACCAGCAGATACAGGGGAATGGATCAGCCCCAGCATTTT
TRBJ2-5 | TRBV7-8 | . | . | CASSLGEYQETQYF | TGTGCCAGCAGCTTGGGGGAGTACCAAGAGACCCAGTACTTC
TRBJ2-5 | TRBV7-2 | TRBD2 | . | CASSRSGRKETQYF | TGTGCCAGCAGCCGTAGCGGGAGGAAAGAGACCCAGTACTTC
TRBJ1-2 | TRBV7-3 | . | . | CASSLEPARGYTF | TGTGCCAGCAGCTTAGAACCAGCACGGGGCTACACCTTC
TRBJ1-2 | TRBV11-2 | . | . | CASSQTEATGRYTF | TGTGCCAGCAGCCAGACGGAGGCCACGGGGCGCTACACCTTC